These 4 T cell receptor beta chains were sequenced from one sample in a study of metastatic and nonmetastatic thyroid tumors. TCRdb reprocessed the PCR reads using MiXCR. The table shows about 6,200 clones, with about 34% occurring only once. Patients were all untreated before their thyroid surgery. What was sequenced was adjacent normal tissue. All receptors come from a female donor with papillary thyroid cancer or a benign thyroid nodule (not recorded which). Some clones in this sample may be carry-over from other donors' samples.

This chain uses TRBV7-2 with TRBJ2-7; 7 bases map to TRBD2. The germline V gene encodes CDR1 SGHTA and CDR2 FQGNSA. J lost 1 base, V lost 0 bases, and 6 bases had no gene match. This CDR3 is built from 16 residues. CDR3 bases: TGTGCCAGCAGCTTAGCGGCTAGCGGAGGGTCCTACGAGCAGTACTTC. Amino acids: CASSLAASGGSYEQYF.

This rearrangement joins TRBV6-1 to TRBJ2-7; TRBD2 matches 9 bases. This CDR3 is built from 16 residues. Per the germline V gene, CDR1 is MNHNS and CDR2 is SASEGT. Trimming removed 0 bases from V and 3 bases from J; junction bases left unmatched: 6. CDR3 loop: CASSEARGLAIYEQYF. CDR3 DNA: TGTGCCAGCAGTGAAGCGCGGGGACTAGCAATCTACGAGCAGTACTTC.

This clone was counted between two and nine times. The chain has TRBV9 and TRBJ1-2, with TRBD1 matching 8 bases. The CDR3 has 16 residues. CDR1 is SGDLS and CDR2 is YYNGEE in the germline V gene. Unmatched junction bases numbered 13, after V lost 3 bases and J lost 6 bases. CDR3 sequence: CASSAGPSQGADGYTF. The CDR3 DNA reads TGTGCCAGCAGCGCAGGCCCATCGCAGGGGGCAGATGGCTACACCTTC.

V gene TRBV5-1 combines with J gene TRBJ1-2; possibly TRBD1 for D (6 bases). Per the germline V gene, CDR1 is SGHRS and CDR2 is YFSETQ. V was clipped by 5 bases and J by 0 bases, with 14 bases between them. The CDR3 covers 15 residues. The CDR3 is CASRTDSQTNYGYTF. The CDR3, as DNA: TGCGCCAGCAGGACGGACAGCCAAACTAACTATGGCTACACCTTC.